This T cell receptor beta chain was retrieved from a study of blood T cell repertoires in COVID-19. As for the study in general: The origin of the acute and convalescent COVID-19 samples was the United States, Italy and Spain. PBMCs, B-cell-depleted T cells, or T cells provided the cDNA or gDNA that made up the material.

CDR1 is KGHDR, CDR2 SFDVKD, per germline. This CDR3 is built from 13 residues. The junction had 6 bases not matched to a gene; V was cut back by 11 bases and J by 4 bases. Living in about two dozen US areas, the participants were between about 18 and 100 years of age. The protocol was immunoSEQ multiplex PCR, while the TCRdb copy is restricted to in-frame clones and leaves out a portion. The sample lists 160,000 or so clones, 80% occurring once. The sample comprised PBMCs or T cells enriched from blood (not recorded which). The V and J genes are TRBV24-1 and TRBJ2-3; 9 nucleotides align to TRBD1. This sequence originates from a woman aged 55-69 years who had recovered from COVID-19. The CDR3 DNA is TGTGCCAGAACCGGGACAGGGTCAGATACGCAGTATTTT. Protein: CARTGTGSDTQYF.